Below, 7 T cell receptor beta chains from the same sample are listed, as sequenced in a study of regulatory dendritic cells for organ transplantation. The method was immunoSEQ multiplex PCR; TCRdb's version includes in-frame clones alone and lacks a portion of them. The sample consists of under 35,000 clones, about four fifths of them appearing once. The source material was naive CD8+ T cells from blood. Documented subset: CD45RA+ naive T cells. The receptors come from a human donor in good health.

This sequence joins TRBV7-8 and TRBJ2-5; 10 positions agree with TRBD2. The junction had 11 bases not matched to a gene; V was cut back by 1 base and J by 3 bases. CDR1 SGHVS and CDR2 FQNEAQ come from the germline V gene. CDR3 size: 18 residues. The CDR3, as DNA: TGTGCCAGCAGCTTAGTTAAAGCGGGGGGGCCGTCGAAAGAGACCCAGTACTTC. This translates into CASSLVKAGGPSKETQYF.

This chain uses TRBV13 with TRBJ2-5; 9 bases agree with TRBD1. Germline V gives CDR1 PRHDT, CDR2 FYEKMQ (reference sequence). CDR3 length: 16 amino acids. Trimming at V came to 3 bases and at J to 4 bases, leaving 9 bases not matched to a gene. The CDR3 region is CASSFQPGQGGETQYF. In DNA form, the CDR3 reads TGTGCCAGCAGCTTTCAGCCGGGACAGGGAGGAGAGACCCAGTACTTC.

This clone was seen more than once but under ten times. The J gene is TRBJ1-3, the V gene TRBV4-1, with D possibly matching TRBD1 (5 bases). V shed 1 base and J shed 0 bases, with 13 bases lying between them. The CDR3 spans 17 residues. Germline V gives CDR1 MGHRA, CDR2 YSYEKL. CDR3 in DNA: TGCGCCAGCAGCCAAGTTTCACAGGTTCTCTCTGGAAACACCATATATTTT. Translating it yields CASSQVSQVLSGNTIYF.

The chain has TRBV11-2 and TRBJ1-4, with 9 bases matching TRBD1. Germline V gene sequence: CDR1 SGHAT, CDR2 FQNNGV. This CDR3 region has 14 residues. The junction had 2 bases not matched to a gene; V was cut back by 3 bases and J by 6 bases. CDR3 in amino acids: CASSFDRGYEKLFF. DNA of the CDR3: TGTGCCAGCAGCTTCGACAGGGGGTATGAAAAACTGTTTTTT. Based on the CDR3 plus reference TRBV11-2 and TRBJ1-4, the full variable domain is EAGVAQSPRYKIIEKRQSVAFWCNPISGHATLYWYQQILGQGPKLLIQFQNNGVVDDSQLPKDRFSAERLKGVDSTLKIQPAKLEDSAVYLCASSFDRGYEKLFFGSGTQLSVL.

The rearrangement links TRBV18 to TRBJ2-7, with D possibly TRBD1 on 5 matching bases. Between the trimmed V and J ends, which lost 0 bases and 2 bases, there was a span of 14 bases. The CDR3 length is 16 residues. Germline V CDR1 and CDR2: KGHSH, LQKENI. This CDR3 reads CASSPPSQGETYEQYF. DNA of the CDR3: TGTGCCAGCTCACCACCTTCTCAGGGTGAGACCTACGAGCAGTACTTC.

This chain uses TRBV4-1 with TRBJ2-5, with 7 bases aligning to TRBD1. The V segment lost 1 base and the J segment 10 bases; nucleotides outside the gene matches: 3. Germline CDR1 reads MGHRA; CDR2 reads YSYEKL. The CDR3 sequence is 12 residues long. The CDR3 spells CASSQGGQNQYF. CDR3 DNA: TGCGCCAGCAGCCAAGGGGGACAGAACCAGTACTTC.

The genes are TRBV7-9 and TRBJ1-2, with D uncertain. Germline V CDR1 and CDR2: SEHNR, FQNEAQ (reference sequence). The CDR3 spans 11 residues. Trimming pared 4 bases from V and 5 bases from J, leaving 5 bases between. This chain's CDR3 is CASSYIYGYTF. CDR3 in DNA: TGTGCCAGCAGCTATATATATGGCTACACCTTC.